Listed below are T cell receptor beta chains from one sample, sequenced in a study of T cells after yellow fever vaccination. A single record per CDR3 protein comes from TCRdb applying MiXCR to the 5' RACE reads. This table holds about 500,000 distinct CDR3 sequences, approximately 16% found once. This material consisted of PBMCs, taken 4 to 6 days after the first yellow fever vaccination. The receptors stem from a man aged 18 to 30 who received the YFV17D yellow fever vaccine. CDR3s leave out the opening cysteine and the closing phenylalanine or tryptophan. Not all rows give a size; the values are once, few, many and, for expanded clones, a class.

>few|TRBJ2-3|TRBV5-1
ASNTLSTDTQY
>few|TRBJ1-4|TRBV4-1
ASSHLRQGGEKLF
>NA|TRBJ2-5|TRBV4-1
ASSQVFGAGETQY
>many|TRBJ2-1|TRBV7-2
ASSSTGHAPFYNEQF
>NA|TRBJ1-2|TRBV29-1
SVGLQGFSNYGYT
>NA|TRBJ2-2|TRBV12-3/TRBV12-4
ASSPVRANTGELF
>NA|TRBJ1-6|TRBV5-1
ASSTGQAVGSPLH
>few|TRBJ2-2|TRBV12-3/TRBV12-4
ASSLEGLAGDTGELF
>few|TRBJ2-3|TRBV12-3/TRBV12-4
ASSRDRGIVDTQY
>few|TRBJ2-5|TRBV6-2/TRBV6-3
ASSNLQRDRGNQETQY
>few|TRBJ2-5|TRBV6-1
ASKLGRNQETQY
>NA|TRBJ2-1|TRBV5-1
ASSSTGTGYNEQF
>NA|TRBJ1-3|TRBV15
ATSRDRVSDTIY
>NA|TRBJ2-2|TRBV7-9
ASRRDRGPTGELF
>NA|TRBJ1-5|TRBV12-3/TRBV12-4
ASSPGQGYGQPQH
>few|TRBJ2-2|TRBV7-2
ASSKDKNTGELF
>NA|TRBJ2-1|TRBV19
ASTNRDRDYNEQF
>NA|TRBJ2-4|TRBV20-1
SARSLAGGAKNIQY
>NA|TRBJ2-7|TRBV6-5
ASSYSGETYEQY
>NA|TRBJ2-5|TRBV24-1
ATSDPNRGGQETQY
>many|TRBJ2-7|TRBV6-1
ASRGTGTYEQY
>NA|TRBJ2-2|TRBV20-1
RTMGQSDSGELF
>NA|TRBJ2-7|TRBV7-9
ASSLAGMETYEQY
>few|TRBJ1-5|TRBV28
ASSLVAAGGNQPQH
>NA|TRBJ1-3|TRBV10-1
ASSPATGLSSSCGNTIY
>few|TRBJ1-1|TRBV4-1
ASSYRDSSGITEAF
>few|TRBJ1-2|TRBV25-1
ASSEQQGNYGYT
>few|TRBJ2-5|TRBV7-2
ASSLNQQGGQETQY
>few|TRBJ2-7|TRBV11-2
ASSLDAGRAYEQY
>NA|TRBJ1-2|TRBV20-1
SARVPGPGGYT
>few|TRBJ1-5|TRBV29-1
SVEDEQGSQPQH
>NA|TRBJ1-2|TRBV24-1
ATRGEKGYGYT
>few|TRBJ2-4|TRBV6-2/TRBV6-3
ASSYPENIQY
>NA|TRBJ1-2|TRBV6-2/TRBV6-3
ANSYPPGQSYGYT
>few|TRBJ2-2|TRBV5-1
ASSTSQATGELF
>NA|TRBJ2-3|TRBV7-6
ASSLVRDGGTDTQY
>few|TRBJ2-7|TRBV7-3
ASSLRGGGYEQY
>NA|TRBJ2-3|TRBV5-1
ASSRRTGSTDTQY
>NA|TRBJ1-5|TRBV6-1
ASSLEQPFNQPQH
>few|TRBJ1-1|TRBV7-9
ASRKGVGTEAF
>many|TRBJ1-1|TRBV6-1
ASTPGGRDTEAF
>NA|TRBJ2-3|TRBV20-1
SARSGGKGTDTQY
>NA|TRBJ2-2|TRBV20-1
SVKRSGLEKTGELF
>few|TRBJ1-3|TRBV11-2
ASSLGQGNGNTIY
>NA|TRBJ1-1|TRBV9
ASSLHADTNTEAF
>few|TRBJ2-1|TRBV19
ASSINGVYNEQF